What follows describes a single T cell receptor (beta chain). The CDR3 contains 13 residues. Per germline, CDR1 LNHNV and CDR2 YYDKDF (reference sequence). V was clipped by 8 bases and J by 1 base; unmatched bases: 4. Assay used: immunoSEQ multiplex PCR; TCRdb lists only in-frame clones, some missing. This table has about 550,000 clones, just under 97% appearing once. Positively selected for CCR7, the CD45RO-negative cells used as naive CD8 cells excluded terminally differentiated effector memory CD45RA+ cells. The sample comes from a study of shared clonotypes between healthy human individuals. Study summary: Every donor yielded three CD4 naive, three CD4 memory, two CD8 naive and one CD8 memory plate.

The specimen sequenced was naive CD8+ T cells sorted from blood. The chain carries TRBV15 and TRBJ2-5; TRBD2 agrees at 7 bases. The sequence came from a woman in her 30s in good health. The CDR3 reads CATRSGPQETQYF. The CDR3 coding sequence is TGTGCCACCCGTAGCGGGCCCCAAGAGACCCAGTACTTC.